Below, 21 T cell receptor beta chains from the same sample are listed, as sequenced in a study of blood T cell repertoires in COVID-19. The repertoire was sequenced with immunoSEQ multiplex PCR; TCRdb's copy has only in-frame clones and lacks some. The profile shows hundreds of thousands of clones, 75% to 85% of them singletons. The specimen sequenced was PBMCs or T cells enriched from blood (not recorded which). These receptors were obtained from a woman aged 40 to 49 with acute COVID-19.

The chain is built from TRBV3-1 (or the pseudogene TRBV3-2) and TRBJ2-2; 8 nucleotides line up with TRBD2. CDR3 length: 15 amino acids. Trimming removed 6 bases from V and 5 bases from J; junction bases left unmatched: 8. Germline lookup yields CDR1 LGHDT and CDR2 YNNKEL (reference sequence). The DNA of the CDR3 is TGTGCCAGCAGACGAGCGGGAGAGGGAACCGGGGAGCTGTTTTTT. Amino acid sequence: CASRRAGEGTGELFF.

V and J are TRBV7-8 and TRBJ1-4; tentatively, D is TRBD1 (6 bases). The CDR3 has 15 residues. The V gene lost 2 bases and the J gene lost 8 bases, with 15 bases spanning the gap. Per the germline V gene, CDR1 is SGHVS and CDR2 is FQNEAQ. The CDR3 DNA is TGTGCCAGCAGCTTAAATCAGGGGAATGGGGAAAAACTGTTTTTT. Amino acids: CASSLNQGNGEKLFF.

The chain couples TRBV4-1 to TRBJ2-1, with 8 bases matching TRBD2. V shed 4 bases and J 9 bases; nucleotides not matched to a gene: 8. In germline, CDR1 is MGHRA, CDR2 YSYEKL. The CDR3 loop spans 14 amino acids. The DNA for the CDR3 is TGCGCCAGCAGCCCACTCAGCGGGAGCACTGAGCAGTTCTTC. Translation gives CASSPLSGSTEQFF.

CDR3 sequence reads: CASSYPIGTDLVSTDTQYF. In nucleotides, the CDR3 is TGTGCCAGCAGCTACCCTATCGGGACAGATCTAGTGAGCACAGATACGCAGTATTTT. V and J are TRBV5-6 and TRBJ2-3; 7 bases line up with TRBD1. Trimming at V came to 3 bases and at J to 0 bases, leaving 16 bases not matched to a gene. From germline, CDR1 is SGHDT and CDR2 YYEEEE. CDR3 size: 19 residues.

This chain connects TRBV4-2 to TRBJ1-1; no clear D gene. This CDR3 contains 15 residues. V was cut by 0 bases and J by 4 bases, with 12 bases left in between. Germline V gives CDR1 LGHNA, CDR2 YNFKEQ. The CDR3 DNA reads TGTGCCAGCAGCCAAGAAAGTTACGGTGGCACTGAAGCTTTCTTT. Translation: CASSQESYGGTEAFF.

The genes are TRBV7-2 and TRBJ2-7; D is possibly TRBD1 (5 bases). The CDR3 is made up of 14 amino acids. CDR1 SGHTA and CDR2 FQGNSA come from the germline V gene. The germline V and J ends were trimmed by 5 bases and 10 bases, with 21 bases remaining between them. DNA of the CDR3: TGTGCCAGCAGCGGAAGGGGTTTGGCTACCGAACAGTACTTC. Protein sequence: CASSGRGLATEQYF.

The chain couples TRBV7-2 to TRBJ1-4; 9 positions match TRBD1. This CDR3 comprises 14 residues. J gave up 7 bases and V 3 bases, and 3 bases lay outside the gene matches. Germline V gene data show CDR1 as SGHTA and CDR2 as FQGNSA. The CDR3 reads CASSFPDRGEKLFF. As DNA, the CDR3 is TGTGCCAGCAGCTTCCCGGACAGGGGTGAAAAACTGTTTTTT.

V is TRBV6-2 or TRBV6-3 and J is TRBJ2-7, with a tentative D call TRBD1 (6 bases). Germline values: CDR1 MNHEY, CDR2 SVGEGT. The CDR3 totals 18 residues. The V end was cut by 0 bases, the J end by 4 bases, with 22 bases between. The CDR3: CASSYSVDTRDKPYEQYF. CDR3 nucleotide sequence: TGTGCCAGCAGTTACTCGGTTGACACCCGGGACAAGCCTTACGAGCAGTACTTC.

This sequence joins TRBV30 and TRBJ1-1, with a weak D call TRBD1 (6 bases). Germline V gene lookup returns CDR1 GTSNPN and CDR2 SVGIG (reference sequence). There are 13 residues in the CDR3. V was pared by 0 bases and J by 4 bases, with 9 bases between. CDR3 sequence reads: CAWSVGGSTEAFF. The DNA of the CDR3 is TGTGCCTGGAGTGTAGGGGGTAGCACTGAAGCTTTCTTT.

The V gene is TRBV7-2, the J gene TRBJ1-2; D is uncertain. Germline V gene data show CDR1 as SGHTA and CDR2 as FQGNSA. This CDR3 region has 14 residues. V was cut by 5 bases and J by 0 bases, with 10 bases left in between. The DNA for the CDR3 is TGTGCCAGCAGCCCAAGATCAGCTAACTATGGCTACACCTTC. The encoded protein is CASSPRSANYGYTF.

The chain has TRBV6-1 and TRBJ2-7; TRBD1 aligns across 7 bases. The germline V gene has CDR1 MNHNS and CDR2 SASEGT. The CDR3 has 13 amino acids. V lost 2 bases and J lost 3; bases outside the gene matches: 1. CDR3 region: CASSENRGYEQYF. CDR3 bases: TGTGCCAGCAGTGAAAACAGGGGCTACGAGCAGTACTTC.

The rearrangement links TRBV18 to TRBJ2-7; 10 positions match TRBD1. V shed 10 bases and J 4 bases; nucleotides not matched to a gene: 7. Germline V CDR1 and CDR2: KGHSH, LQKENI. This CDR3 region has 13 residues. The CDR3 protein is CATGGTGVYEQYF. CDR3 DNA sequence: TGTGCCACCGGGGGGACAGGGGTGTACGAGCAGTACTTC.

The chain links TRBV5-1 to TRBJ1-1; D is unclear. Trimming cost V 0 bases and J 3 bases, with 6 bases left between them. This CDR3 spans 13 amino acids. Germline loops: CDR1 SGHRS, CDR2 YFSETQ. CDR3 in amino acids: CASSLDGYTEAFF. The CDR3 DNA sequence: TGCGCCAGCAGCTTGGACGGGTACACTGAAGCTTTCTTT.

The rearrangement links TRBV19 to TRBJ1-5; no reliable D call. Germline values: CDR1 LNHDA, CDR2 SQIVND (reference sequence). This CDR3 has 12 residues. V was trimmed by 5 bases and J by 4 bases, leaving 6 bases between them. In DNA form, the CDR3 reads TGTGCCAGTAGTCCCCCAAATCAGCCCCAGCATTTT. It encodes CASSPPNQPQHF. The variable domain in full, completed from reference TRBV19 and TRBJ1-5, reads DGGITQSPKYLFRKEGQNVTLSCEQNLNHDAMYWYRQDPGQGLRLIYYSQIVNDFQKGDIAEGYSVSREKKESFPLTVTSAQKNPTAFYLCASSPPNQPQHFGDGTRLSIL.

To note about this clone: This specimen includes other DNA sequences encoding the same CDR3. The CDR3 sequence: CASSRGQGNTEAFF. CDR3 sequence (DNA): TGCGCCAGCAGCAGGGGACAGGGGAACACTGAAGCTTTCTTT. J is TRBJ1-1 and V is TRBV5-1; 9 bases line up with TRBD1. This CDR3 is 14 amino acids long. The germline gives CDR1 SGHRS, CDR2 YFSETQ. Germline trimming cut 4 bases from V and 1 base from J; bases unmatched to any gene: 2. The full variable domain, rest sourced from reference TRBV5-1 and TRBJ1-1, is KAGVTQTPRYLIKTRGQQVTLSCSPISGHRSVSWYQQTPGQGLQFLFEYFSETQRNKGNFPGRFSGRQFSNSRSEMNVSTLELGDSALYLCASSRGQGNTEAFFGQGTRLTVV.

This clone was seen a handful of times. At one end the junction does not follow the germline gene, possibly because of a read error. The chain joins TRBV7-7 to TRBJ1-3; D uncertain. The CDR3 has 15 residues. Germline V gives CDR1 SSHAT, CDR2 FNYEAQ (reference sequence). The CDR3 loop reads CASSPRAGPGNTIYF. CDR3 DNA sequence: TGTGCTAGCAGCCCCCGGGCGGGCCCTGGAAACACCATATATTTT.

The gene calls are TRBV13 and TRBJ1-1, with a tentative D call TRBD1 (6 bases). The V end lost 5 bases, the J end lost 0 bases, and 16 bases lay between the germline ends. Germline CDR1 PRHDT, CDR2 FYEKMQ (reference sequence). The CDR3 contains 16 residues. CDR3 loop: CASSLADSRMNTEAFF. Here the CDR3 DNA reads TGTGCCAGCAGCCTCGCGGACAGTCGGATGAACACTGAAGCTTTCTTT. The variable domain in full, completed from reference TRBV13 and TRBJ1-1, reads AAGVIQSPRHLIKEKRETATLKCYPIPRHDTVYWYQQGPGQDPQFLISFYEKMQSDKGSIPDRFSAQQFSDYHSELNMSSLELGDSALYFCASSLADSRMNTEAFFGQGTRLTVV.

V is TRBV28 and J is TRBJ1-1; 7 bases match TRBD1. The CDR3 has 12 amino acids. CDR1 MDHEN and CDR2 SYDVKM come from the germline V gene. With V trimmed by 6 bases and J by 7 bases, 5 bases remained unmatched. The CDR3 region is CASSLGQVEAFF. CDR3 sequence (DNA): TGTGCCAGCAGCTTAGGACAGGTTGAAGCTTTCTTT.

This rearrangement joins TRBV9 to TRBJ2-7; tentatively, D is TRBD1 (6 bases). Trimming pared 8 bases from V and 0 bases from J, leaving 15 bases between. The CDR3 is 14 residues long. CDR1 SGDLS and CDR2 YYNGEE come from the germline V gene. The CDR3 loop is CASGLGGVSYEQYF. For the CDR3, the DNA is TGTGCCAGTGGGCTAGGGGGAGTCTCCTACGAGCAGTACTTC.

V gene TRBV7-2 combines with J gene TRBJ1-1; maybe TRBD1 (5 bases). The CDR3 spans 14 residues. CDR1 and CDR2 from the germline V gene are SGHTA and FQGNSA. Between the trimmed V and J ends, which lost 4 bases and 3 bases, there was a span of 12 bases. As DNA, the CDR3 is TGTGCCAGCAGCTCCTCGGGAGGGGACACTGAAGCTTTCTTT. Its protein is CASSSSGGDTEAFF. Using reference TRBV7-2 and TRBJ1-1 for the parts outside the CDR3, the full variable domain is GAGVSQSPSNKVTEKGKDVELRCDPISGHTALYWYRQSLGQGLEFLIYFQGNSAPDKSGLPSDRFSAERTGGSVSTLTIQRTQQEDSAVYLCASSSSGGDTEAFFGQGTRLTVV.

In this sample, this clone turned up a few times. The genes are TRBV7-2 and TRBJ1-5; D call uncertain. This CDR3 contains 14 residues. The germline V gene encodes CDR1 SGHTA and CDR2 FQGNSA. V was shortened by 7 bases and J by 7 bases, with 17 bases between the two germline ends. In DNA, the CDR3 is TGTGCCAGCACCTCGGATCCGGGTAAGCAGCCCCAGCATTTT. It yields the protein CASTSDPGKQPQHF.